Below are 27 T cell receptor beta chains sequenced from a single sample in a study of T-cell memory formation after mild COVID-19. From the 5' RACE reads, TCRdb called clonotypes with MiXCR, one entry per CDR3 protein. The profile shows hundreds of thousands of distinct CDR3 sequences, roughly 13% of them singletons. Sequenced input: PBMCs or a T cell subset sorted from them (not recorded which). The receptors derive from a man younger than 35 who had mild COVID-19 (a few samples of this study predate the infection). Cell type and time point are not known.

The V and J genes are TRBV3-1 and TRBJ2-1, with 8 bases identical to TRBD2. J gave up 9 bases and V 4 bases, and 5 bases lay outside the gene matches. The CDR3 consists of 13 residues. Germline lookup yields CDR1 LGHDT and CDR2 YNNKEL (reference sequence). The CDR3: CASSPGGASEQFF. DNA for the CDR3: TGTGCCAGCAGCCCCGGGGGGGCAAGTGAGCAGTTCTTC.

This clonotype was picked up a small number of times. The CDR3 loop is CASSLEITYEQYF. The CDR3 DNA reads as TGTGCCAGCAGCTTAGAGATAACCTACGAGCAGTACTTC. The J gene is TRBJ2-7, the V gene TRBV7-2; no firm D call. This CDR3 is 13 amino acids long. V was clipped by 1 base and J by 2 bases, with 6 bases between them. In germline, CDR1 is SGHTA, CDR2 FQGNSA.

This clonotype was recorded a few times. The CDR3 region is CASSFPPAADTQYF. CDR3 nucleotide sequence: TGTGCCAGCAGCTTTCCCCCAGCAGCAGATACGCAGTATTTT. The rearrangement joins TRBV11-2 to TRBJ2-3; D unresolved. The V end lost 3 bases, the J end lost 4 bases, and 11 bases lay between the germline ends. Germline V gene lookup returns CDR1 SGHAT and CDR2 FQNNGV. The CDR3 loop spans 14 amino acids.

This clonotype was counted a few times. The chain links TRBV7-9 to TRBJ2-1; 9 nucleotides align to TRBD2. The CDR3 spans 15 residues. In germline, CDR1 is SEHNR, CDR2 FQNEAQ (reference sequence). V shed 5 bases and J 10 bases; nucleotides not matched to a gene: 12. The CDR3 region has the DNA TGTGCCAGCAGCGCGATAGCGGGAGTCTACGGAGAGCAGTTCTTC. Translated, it gives CASSAIAGVYGEQFF.

This clonotype was seen many times. The rearrangement joins TRBV7-9 to TRBJ2-2; D gene unclear. In germline, CDR1 is SEHNR, CDR2 FQNEAQ (reference sequence). Trimming pared 1 base from V and 6 bases from J, leaving 9 bases between. The CDR3 contains 14 residues. CDR3 sequence reads: CASSLEDVSGELFF. The CDR3 nucleotides are TGTGCCAGCAGCTTAGAGGACGTGTCCGGGGAGCTGTTTTTT.

This clonotype was seen more than once but under ten times. The V call is TRBV7-2, the J call TRBJ2-3; D might be TRBD2 (6 bases). Trimming stripped 5 bases from V and 1 base from J, with 16 bases between. This CDR3 has 16 residues. Per the germline V gene, CDR1 is SGHTA and CDR2 is FQGNSA. The DNA of the CDR3 is TGTGCCAGCAGCCCACCCGGAGGGGTGGGCACAGATACGCAGTATTTT. Protein product: CASSPPGGVGTDTQYF. Supplemented by reference TRBV7-2 and TRBJ2-3, the full variable domain reads GAGVSQSPSNKVTEKGKDVELRCDPISGHTALYWYRQSLGQGLEFLIYFQGNSAPDKSGLPSDRFSAERTGGSVSTLTIQRTQQEDSAVYLCASSPPGGVGTDTQYFGPGTRLTVL.

For this clonotype: A junction boundary mismatches the germline segment, possibly from a read error. The CDR3 nucleotides are TGCAGTGCTAGAGATTGGGCGGCAGATGCGCAGTATTTT. Translated, it gives CSARDWAADAQYF. V usage is TRBV20-1 and J usage is TRBJ2-3, with D unclear. There are 13 residues in the CDR3. The germline CDR1 and CDR2 sequences are DFQATT and SNEGSKA (reference sequence).

This clonotype was found a few times. This chain uses TRBV6-5 with TRBJ2-1, with 10 bases aligning to TRBD1. Trimming cost V 4 bases and J 6 bases; bases outside gene matches: 3. This CDR3 comprises 14 residues. Germline CDR1 and CDR2: MNHEY and SVGAGI. The CDR3: CASSFDRGPNEQFF. The CDR3 DNA reads TGTGCCAGCAGTTTCGACAGGGGGCCCAATGAGCAGTTCTTC.

The V and J genes are TRBV6-6 and TRBJ1-6; TRBD1 might be the D (5 bases). The CDR3 spans 14 residues. Germline V CDR1 and CDR2: MNHNY, SVGAGI (reference sequence). V dropped 2 bases and J dropped 13 bases, with 15 bases sitting between them. This chain's CDR3 is CASSYGAGSPPLHF. The CDR3 DNA reads as TGTGCCAGCAGTTACGGGGCAGGGAGCCCTCCCCTCCACTTT.

A few counts support this clonotype. The V and J genes are TRBV12-3 or TRBV12-4 and TRBJ1-2, with 9 bases fitting TRBD1. Trimming removed 3 bases from V and 2 bases from J; junction bases left unmatched: 7. The length of the CDR3 is 16 residues. CDR3 sequence: CASSFEIQGANYGYTF. CDR3 in DNA: TGTGCCAGCAGTTTCGAGATACAGGGGGCGAACTATGGCTACACCTTC.

V usage is TRBV29-1 and J usage is TRBJ1-2; unclear D gene. This CDR3 comprises 13 residues. Deletions cut 3 bases from V and 2 bases from J, with 10 bases between. CDR1 is SQVTM and CDR2 is ANQGSEA in the germline V gene. The CDR3 nucleotides read TGCAGCGTTGAGGCAGGTCCCAACTATGGCTACACCTTC. This sequence encodes CSVEAGPNYGYTF.

This clonotype was seen more than once but under ten times. This chain uses TRBV20-1 with TRBJ1-3, with a tentative D call TRBD1 (5 bases). There are 16 residues in the CDR3. Germline CDR1 is DFQATT and CDR2 is SNEGSKA (reference sequence). The germline V and J ends were trimmed by 0 bases and 0 bases, with 12 bases remaining between them. The CDR3 here is CSARDLRDSSGNTIYF. CDR3 bases: TGCAGTGCTAGAGATCTCCGAGACAGCTCTGGAAACACCATATATTTT.

In this sample, this clonotype turned up a few times. The rearrangement links TRBV4-3 to TRBJ1-1, with D maybe TRBD1 (6 bases). Trimming cost V 1 base and J 5 bases, with 11 bases left between them. In germline, CDR1 is LGHNA, CDR2 YSLEER. This CDR3 contains 14 residues. The CDR3 loop is CASSQAQGRTEAFF. CDR3 coding DNA: TGCGCCAGCAGCCAAGCGCAGGGGAGGACTGAAGCTTTCTTT.

This clonotype was detected only a few times. The chain links TRBV7-2 to TRBJ2-7; D might be TRBD2 (6 bases). This CDR3 spans 15 amino acids. Trimming shortened V by 1 base and J by 0 bases, and 10 bases separated the two germline ends. Germline-derived CDR1 and CDR2 are SGHTA and FQGNSA. This CDR3 reads CASSLEPGVSYEQYF. CDR3 DNA: TGTGCCAGCAGCTTAGAACCGGGGGTCTCCTACGAGCAGTACTTC.

The chain employs TRBV3-1 and TRBJ1-4, with D possibly being TRBD1 (5 bases). Trimming took 4 bases from V and 0 from J, leaving 12 bases between them. Germline V lookup: CDR1 LGHDT, CDR2 YNNKEL (reference sequence). The CDR3 runs to 16 residues. In DNA, the CDR3 is TGTGCCAGCAGCCGATGGGACGAGGCAACTAATGAAAAACTGTTTTTT. The encoded protein is CASSRWDEATNEKLFF.

The chain couples TRBV2 to TRBJ1-2, with D hard to call. Per the germline V gene, CDR1 is SNHLY and CDR2 is FYNNEI. The V gene lost 3 bases and the J gene lost 8 bases, with 10 bases spanning the gap. This CDR3 is 12 amino acids long. CDR3 region: CASSETFGGYTF. For the CDR3, the DNA is TGTGCCAGCAGTGAGACCTTCGGAGGCTACACCTTC.

This sequence joins TRBV10-3 and TRBJ2-7, with 12 bases that match TRBD1. Germline CDR1 reads ENHRY; CDR2 reads SYGVKD. The length of the CDR3 is 14 residues. Trimming removed 11 bases from V and 5 bases from J; junction bases left unmatched: 10. The CDR3 DNA sequence: TGTGCCGCAAAACCGGGACAGGGGGCCCACGAGCAGTACGTC. Translation: CAAKPGQGAHEQYV.

V usage is TRBV10-2 and J usage is TRBJ2-5, with D maybe TRBD2 (6 bases). Trimming removed 10 bases at V and 5 bases at J, with 14 bases between. In germline, CDR1 is WSHSY, CDR2 SAAADI. The CDR3 has 12 residues. The CDR3 region has the DNA TGCGCCATCGCCGGACGGGGGGAGACCCAGTACTTC. The encoded protein is CAIAGRGETQYF.

This clonotype occurred a few times. The chain employs TRBV24-1 and TRBJ2-1; a possible D gene is TRBD1 (5 bases). V lost 4 bases to trimming and J lost 2 bases, with 20 bases between them. CDR1 is KGHDR and CDR2 is SFDVKD in the germline V gene. The CDR3 runs to 18 residues. The CDR3 is CATSDGTPAGPTYNEQFF. The CDR3 coding sequence is TGTGCCACCAGTGACGGCACCCCGGCAGGGCCCACCTACAATGAGCAGTTCTTC.

V gene TRBV12-3 or TRBV12-4 combines with J gene TRBJ1-1, with D unresolved. The CDR3 consists of 15 residues. V lost 4 bases and J 3 bases, leaving 15 bases between the germline ends. In DNA form, the CDR3 reads TGTGCCAGCAGTTCCTCGGGGTCTTTGTACACTGAAGCTTTCTTT. Protein product: CASSSSGSLYTEAFF.

This clonotype appeared a few times. Written as DNA, the CDR3 is TGTGCCAGCAGTTCCAGGATGGCCCAGAATTCACCCCTCCACTTT. Translating it yields CASSSRMAQNSPLHF. The genes are TRBV6-6 and TRBJ1-6; D not resolved. The germline V and J ends were trimmed by 4 bases and 7 bases, with 14 bases remaining between them. CDR1 and CDR2 from the germline V gene are MNHNY and SVGAGI (reference sequence). This CDR3 is built from 15 residues.

V gene TRBV7-2 combines with J gene TRBJ1-1, with D uncertain. The CDR3 is made up of 11 amino acids. V lost 4 bases to trimming and J lost 8 bases, with 8 bases between them. Per germline, CDR1 SGHTA and CDR2 FQGNSA. The CDR3 region has the DNA TGTGCCAGCAGCTCTTACGGAGAAGCTTTCTTT. It yields the protein CASSSYGEAFF.

The rearrangement joins TRBV20-1 to TRBJ2-3; D remains unclear. The germline CDR1 and CDR2 sequences are DFQATT and SNEGSKA (reference sequence). With 6 bases removed from V and 0 bases from J, the gap between germline ends came to 10 bases. The CDR3 totals 13 residues. The CDR3 DNA reads TGCAGTGCCCAAGCTGGTAGCACAGATACGCAGTATTTT. This encodes CSAQAGSTDTQYF.

This clonotype was recorded a few times. The chain links TRBV11-3 to TRBJ2-4; D may be TRBD2 (5 bases). CDR1 and CDR2 (germline): SGHNT, YENEEA. CDR3 length equals 13 residues. V lost 1 base and J 9 bases, leaving 10 bases between the germline ends. The DNA of the CDR3 is TGTGCCAGCAGCTTAGGCGGGCACGGCATTCAGTACTTC. Amino acids: CASSLGGHGIQYF.

This clonotype was observed a few times. The junction shows a germline mismatch at one end, possibly a read error. J is TRBJ2-1 and V is TRBV7-6; 9 nucleotides line up with TRBD2. Germline V lookup: CDR1 SGHVS, CDR2 FNYEAQ. The CDR3 contains 16 residues. CDR3: CASTLGASGAYNEQFF. For the CDR3, the DNA is TGTGCCAGCACCTTAGGGGCTAGCGGGGCCTACAATGAGCAGTTCTTC. Based on the CDR3 plus reference TRBV7-6 and TRBJ2-1, the full variable domain is GAGVSQSPRYKVTKRGQDVALRCDPISGHVSLYWYRQALGQGPEFLTYFNYEAQQDKSGLPNDRFSAERPEGSISTLTIQRTEQRDSAMYRCASTLGASGAYNEQFFGPGTRLTVL.

This clonotype was seen at least ten times. The chain has TRBV25-1 and TRBJ2-7, with a weak D call TRBD2 (6 bases). This CDR3 has 16 residues. The germline V gene has CDR1 MGHDK and CDR2 SYGVNS. V was cut by 3 bases and J by 5 bases, with 20 bases left in between. The CDR3 DNA reads as TGTGCCAGCAGTGACCCCGGGACGGGGGTTAGGGACGAGCAGTACTTC. Translation gives CASSDPGTGVRDEQYF.

This clonotype was seen only a few times. The V gene is TRBV7-3, the J gene TRBJ2-3; 11 nucleotides match TRBD2. The CDR3 sequence is 14 residues long. V lost 8 bases and J lost 5; bases outside the gene matches: 6. From germline, CDR1 is SGHTA and CDR2 FQGTGA. The CDR3 nucleotides are TGTGCCAGCTCTAGCGGGGGGCGCGTAGATACGCAGTATTTT. This codes for CASSSGGRVDTQYF.